The present entry profiles one T cell receptor beta chain with its context. This clonotype occurred many times. No clone much larger than this one lies a single base away; base qualities are absent. This sample is part of a study of T cells after yellow fever vaccination (dated by TCRdb to about 2019). Describing the broader study: Using CD3, CD45RA, CCR7 and CD95 staining, memory subsets (EM, EMRA, CM and Tscm) were sorted on a BD FACS Aria III. Sorting of memory subsets took place on days 0, 15 and 45 and at 18 months after primary vaccination, as well as on days 0, 15 and 45 after the 30-year booster. Libraries from fractions with low cell numbers were prepared with the SMART-Seq v4 Ultra Low Input RNA kit. To follow T-cell clones before and after primary and booster YFV17D yellow fever vaccination, bulk TCR alpha and beta repertoires were sequenced over time. Two healthy male donors, one aged 18 to 29 and one aged 30 to 40 years, were included in the cohort. Blood samples were taken at several timepoints before and after primary and secondary immunization, and bulk PBMC replicates and cell subsets were isolated. What the study reported, not specific to this receptor: The study included only a couple of donors, which limits how far the findings can be generalized. The secondary T-cell response was found to be weaker but faster than the primary response, with a peak reached on day 5 rather than on day 15. A small share of clonotypes was detected in both CD4 and CD8 compartments, with the overlap likely arising from convergent recombination. After the booster, most of the clones that had expanded following primary vaccination were detected again (roughly 96% of CD4 and 80% to 90% of CD8), which suggests that memory was broadly maintained. Computational filtering was required because FACS-sorted repertoires could contain abundant contaminating clonotypes from the bulk population. In the sorted memory subsets on day 0, nearly all of the vaccine-responding clonotypes fell below detection.

TCR cDNA was synthesized by 5'RACE template switching, which introduced a universal primer site and unique molecular identifiers. Priming of cDNA synthesis was performed from both the TCR alpha and TCR beta constant segments. Libraries were amplified in two PCR steps, with sample barcodes and sequencing adapters added in the second step. Sequencing of libraries was done on Illumina HiSeq 2500 (2x100 bp) or NovaSeq (2x150 bp). Regarding the original processing steps: Reads were demultiplexed and collapsed into UMI consensus sequences with MIGEC, and V(D)J alignment was performed with MiXCR. Vaccine-responding clonotypes were defined with edgeR using replicate PBMC samples, requiring FDR below 0.01 and a log2 fold change above 5 up to day 15. Each bulk clonotype received a CD4 or CD8 identity based on whether the sequenced CD4 or CD8 repertoire contained that clonotype at higher abundance. To estimate how each clone was distributed across memory phenotypes, clonotype frequencies in memory subsets were weighted by FACS-sorted cell numbers. The raw public data were reprocessed by TCRdb itself: fastp quality trimming at Q25, MiXCR clonotype calling, in-frame beta chains only. Every entry covers one CDR3 protein and lists the most common genes and DNA from its rows. What appears here as the V and J calls and clone size reflects TCRdb's work, not the paper's. The sample data list roughly 45,000 distinct CDR3 sequences, and 5.5% to 7.5% of these were observed just once. The ten largest clones represent roughly a tenth of the sample.

Reading the label with the study, this specimen's treatment or condition is: live attenuated yellow fever vaccine strain. A standard Ficoll-Paque protocol was used to isolate PBMCs from peripheral blood. RNA from sorted memory subsets was extracted with the RNeasy Micro Kit. The receptor's source is a man aged 25-45 years who received the YFV17D yellow fever vaccine. Here the sequenced sample was PBMCs, either bulk or a sorted T-cell subset (CD4+, CD8+, memory, or dextramer-sorted; not recorded which), taken 45 days after the yellow fever booster vaccination.

The CDR3 protein: CASSQEWARGFYGYTF. In nucleotides, the sequence is TGTGCCAGCAGCCAAGAGTGGGCCAGGGGGTTTTATGGCTACACCTTC. This receptor chain uses TRBV3-1 and TRBJ1-2; a stretch of 7 junction bases matches TRBD1. The CDR3 runs 16 residues from the cysteine to the phenylalanine. Only the CDR3 region is kept as DNA, spanning 48 bases read in frame from base 1. The germline V gene encodes CDR1 LGHDT and CDR2 YNNKEL (reference sequence). The junction shows trimming of 0 bases on V and 5 bases on J, and the gene matches do not reach 9 bases of it.